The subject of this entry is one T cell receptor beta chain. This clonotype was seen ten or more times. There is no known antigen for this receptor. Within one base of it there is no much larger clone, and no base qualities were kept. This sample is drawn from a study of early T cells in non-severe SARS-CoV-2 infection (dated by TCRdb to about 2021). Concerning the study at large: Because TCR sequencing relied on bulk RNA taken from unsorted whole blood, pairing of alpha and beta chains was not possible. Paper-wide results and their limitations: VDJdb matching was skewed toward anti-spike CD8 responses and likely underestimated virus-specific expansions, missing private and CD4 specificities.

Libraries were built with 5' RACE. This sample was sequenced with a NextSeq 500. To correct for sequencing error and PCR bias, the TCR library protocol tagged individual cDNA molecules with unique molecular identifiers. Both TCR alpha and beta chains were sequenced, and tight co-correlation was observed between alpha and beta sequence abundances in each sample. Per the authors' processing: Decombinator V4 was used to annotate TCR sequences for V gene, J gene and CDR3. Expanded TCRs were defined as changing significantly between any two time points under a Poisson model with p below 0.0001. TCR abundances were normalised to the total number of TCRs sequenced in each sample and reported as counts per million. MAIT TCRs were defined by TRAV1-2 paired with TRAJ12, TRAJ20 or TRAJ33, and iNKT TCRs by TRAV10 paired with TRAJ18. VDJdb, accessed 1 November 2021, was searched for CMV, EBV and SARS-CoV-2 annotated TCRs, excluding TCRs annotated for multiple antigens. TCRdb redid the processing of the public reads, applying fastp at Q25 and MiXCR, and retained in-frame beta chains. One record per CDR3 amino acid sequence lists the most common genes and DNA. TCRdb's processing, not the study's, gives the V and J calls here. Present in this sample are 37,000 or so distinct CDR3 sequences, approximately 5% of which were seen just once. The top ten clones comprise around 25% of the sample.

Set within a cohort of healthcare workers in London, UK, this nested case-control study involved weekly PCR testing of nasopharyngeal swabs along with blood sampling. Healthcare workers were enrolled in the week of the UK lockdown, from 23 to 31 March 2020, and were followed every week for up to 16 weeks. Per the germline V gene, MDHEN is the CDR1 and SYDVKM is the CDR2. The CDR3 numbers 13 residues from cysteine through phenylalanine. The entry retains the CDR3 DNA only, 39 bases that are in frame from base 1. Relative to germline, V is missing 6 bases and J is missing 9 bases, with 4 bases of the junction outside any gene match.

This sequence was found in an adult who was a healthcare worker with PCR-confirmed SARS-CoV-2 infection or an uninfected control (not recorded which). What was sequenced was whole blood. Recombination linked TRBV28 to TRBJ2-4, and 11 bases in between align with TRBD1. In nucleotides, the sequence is TGTGCCAGCAGCGGACAGGGGGCCCCCATTCAGTACTTC. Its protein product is CASSGQGAPIQYF.